The 11 T cell receptor beta chains below all came from one sample that was sequenced in a study of cytomegalovirus exposure and HLA in healthy donors. Researchers ran the PCR with 60 Vbeta and 13 Jbeta primers. Using immunoSEQ multiplex PCR, the repertoire was profiled, and TCRdb retains in-frame clones only, with some absent. The sample has under 200,000 clones, around 78% seen once. Sequenced: PBMCs. The origin of the receptors is a woman aged 50 to 60 in good health and CMV-seropositive.

This chain uses TRBV4-1 with TRBJ2-3; 7 bases agree with TRBD1. This CDR3 is 15 amino acids long. The ends lost 1 base at V and 4 bases at J; junction bases unmatched: 5. Germline V gene lookup returns CDR1 MGHRA and CDR2 YSYEKL. The CDR3 DNA is TGCGCCAGCAGCCAAGTGACAGGGCGGGCAGATACGCAGTATTTT. Translation gives CASSQVTGRADTQYF.

The chain employs TRBV4-2 and TRBJ2-7; 8 bases align to TRBD1. Germline lookup yields CDR1 LGHNA and CDR2 YNFKEQ. V lost 2 bases to trimming and J lost 3 bases; unmatched junction nucleotides: 6. CDR3 length: 15 residues. CDR3: CASSQPGQGNYEQYF. The DNA of the CDR3 is TGTGCCAGCAGCCAACCCGGACAGGGAAACTACGAGCAGTACTTC.

The rearrangement joins TRBV5-1 to TRBJ1-2, with D uncertain. Trimming shortened V by 3 bases and J by 4 bases, and 10 bases separated the two germline ends. The CDR3 contains 13 residues. In germline, CDR1 is SGHRS, CDR2 YFSETQ. This chain's CDR3 is CASSSTPTYGYTF. In DNA form, the CDR3 reads TGCGCCAGCAGCTCGACACCGACCTATGGCTACACCTTC.

The table lists this clone with a few counts. J is TRBJ1-5 and V is TRBV7-6, with a weak D call TRBD1 (5 bases). The ends were cut back, 5 bases at V and 2 bases at J, with 16 bases in the middle. CDR3 length equals 16 residues. Germline assignment: CDR1 SGHVS and CDR2 FNYEAQ. The CDR3 nucleotides are TGTGCCAGCAGCCCACGCGCCAGGGAAGGCAATCAGCCCCAGCATTTT. It codes for CASSPRAREGNQPQHF.

This clone has just one count. The chain has TRBV6-4 and TRBJ1-2; 9 nucleotides match TRBD1. Losses at the gene ends were 4 bases for V and 4 bases for J; bases not matched to a gene: 4. CDR3 length: 14 amino acids. The germline CDR1 and CDR2 sequences are MRHNA and SNTAGT. CDR3 in DNA: TGTGCCAGCAGTGCCGGACAGGGGAGCTATGGCTACACCTTC. It yields the protein CASSAGQGSYGYTF.

The chain is built from TRBV7-6 and TRBJ2-3, with D hard to call. With 5 bases removed from V and 6 bases from J, the gap between germline ends came to 12 bases. The germline V gene encodes CDR1 SGHVS and CDR2 FNYEAQ. The CDR3 is 13 residues long. CDR3 in amino acids: CASSTERADTQYF. CDR3 coding DNA: TGTGCCAGCAGCACCGAGAGAGCGGATACGCAGTATTTT.

The rearrangement links TRBV29-1 to TRBJ2-7, with 8 bases identical to TRBD1. The junction had 8 bases not matched to a gene; V was cut back by 7 bases and J by 3 bases. Germline assignment: CDR1 SQVTM and CDR2 ANQGSEA. There are 13 residues in the CDR3. The CDR3 DNA is TGCAGCGGATACCGGGACAGGCTCTACGAGCAGTACTTC. Amino acid sequence: CSGYRDRLYEQYF.

The chain employs TRBV19 and TRBJ1-1; TRBD1 aligns across 9 bases. The germline V gene encodes CDR1 LNHDA and CDR2 SQIVND (reference sequence). V shed 7 bases and J 5 bases; nucleotides not matched to a gene: 14. The CDR3 has 16 residues. The CDR3 loop reads CASTSMYGQGWTEAFF. CDR3 sequence (DNA): TGTGCCAGTACCTCTATGTATGGACAGGGGTGGACTGAAGCTTTCTTT.

The chain joins TRBV7-2 to TRBJ2-1, with TRBD2 matching over 8 bases. This CDR3 is 16 amino acids long. The germline gives CDR1 SGHTA, CDR2 FQGNSA. After removal of 5 bases from V and 8 bases from J, the junction contained 14 bases not matched to a gene. The chain's CDR3 is CASSRRGGLVWDEQFF. The CDR3 DNA is TGTGCCAGCAGCCGTCGGGGGGGACTAGTATGGGATGAGCAGTTCTTC.

The chain combines TRBV10-1 with TRBJ2-3, with 7 bases identical to TRBD1. The length of the CDR3 is 13 residues. Trimming cost V 8 bases and J 2 bases; bases outside gene matches: 4. Germline V gene sequence: CDR1 WNHNN, CDR2 SYGVQD (reference sequence). Here the CDR3 reads CASGTAATDTQYF. In DNA form, the CDR3 reads TGCGCCAGCGGGACAGCGGCCACAGATACGCAGTATTTT.

This clone was recorded once. The V gene is TRBV5-1, the J gene TRBJ2-5; 9 positions match TRBD1. With the DNA end fitting TRBJ2-7 better, the J assignment may be wrong. Looked up from germline, CDR1 is SGHRS and CDR2 is YFSETQ. The CDR3 consists of 14 residues. CDR3 coding DNA: TGCGCCAGCAGCTTCAGTACAGGGGGCCGCGAGCAGTACTTC. Amino acid sequence: CASSFSTGGREQYF.